Listed here are 30 T cell receptor beta chains from one sample, sequenced in a study of cytomegalovirus exposure and HLA in healthy donors. Primers: 60 Vbeta forward and 13 Jbeta reverse. The data were produced by immunoSEQ multiplex PCR, yet TCRdb's version contains in-frame clones alone and is incomplete. The table shows some 120,000 clones, with roughly four fifths occurring only once. The source material was PBMCs. The receptors were sampled from a woman in her 40s in good health and CMV-seropositive.

CDR3 protein: CASTLGGPDVKTQYF. For the CDR3, the DNA is TGTGCCAGCACACTGGGAGGGCCGGACGTGAAGACCCAGTACTTC. V is TRBV28 and J is TRBJ2-5; 7 nucleotides line up with TRBD2. This CDR3 has 15 amino acids. V was clipped by 7 bases and J by 6 bases; unmatched bases: 14. Looked up from germline, CDR1 is MDHEN and CDR2 is SYDVKM.

This sequence joins TRBV5-1 and TRBJ2-5; maybe TRBD1 (5 bases). The CDR3 has 14 residues. CDR1 SGHRS and CDR2 YFSETQ come from the germline V gene. V was clipped by 4 bases and J by 1 base, with 11 bases between them. CDR3 sequence reads: CASSQQQAQETQYF. The DNA of the CDR3 is TGCGCCAGCAGCCAACAACAGGCCCAAGAGACCCAGTACTTC.

The chain uses TRBV7-8 and TRBJ1-5, with D possibly TRBD1 on 5 matching bases. CDR3 size: 14 residues. The V gene lost 1 base and the J gene lost 7 bases, with 11 bases spanning the gap. CDR1 SGHVS and CDR2 FQNEAQ come from the germline V gene. The CDR3 sequence: CASSLETVNQPQHF. In nucleotides, the CDR3 is TGTGCCAGCAGCTTAGAGACAGTCAACCAGCCCCAGCATTTT.

The rearrangement uses TRBV19 and TRBJ1-2, with 8 bases matching TRBD1. The CDR3 loop spans 11 amino acids. CDR1 is LNHDA and CDR2 is SQIVND in the germline V gene (reference sequence). The J segment lost 7 bases and the V segment lost 10 bases, leaving 5 bases of the junction unmatched. The CDR3 reads CATQGAGGYTF. As DNA, the CDR3 is TGTGCCACCCAGGGGGCGGGTGGCTACACCTTC.

This clone was recorded only once. V usage is TRBV10-2 and J usage is TRBJ1-2, with D possibly TRBD1 on 5 matching bases. Germline values: CDR1 WSHSY, CDR2 SAAADI. The V end was cut by 0 bases, the J end by 1 base, with 6 bases between. There are 14 residues in the CDR3. The CDR3 loop reads CASSESQGNYGYTF. The CDR3, as DNA: TGCGCCAGCAGTGAGTCTCAGGGTAACTATGGCTACACCTTC.

This sequence joins TRBV28 and TRBJ2-3; TRBD1 agrees at 9 bases. V trimming: 2 bases; J trimming: 4 bases; junction bases outside the gene matches: 4. This CDR3 is built from 15 residues. CDR1 is MDHEN, CDR2 SYDVKM, per germline. CDR3 protein: CASSLTGGRPDTQYF. CDR3 bases: TGTGCCAGCAGTTTAACAGGGGGCCGACCAGATACGCAGTATTTT.

The V call is TRBV29-1, the J call TRBJ1-2, with a possible D match to TRBD1 (5 bases). Trimming took 3 bases from V and 8 from J, leaving 19 bases between them. CDR1 and CDR2 from the germline V gene are SQVTM and ANQGSEA. The CDR3 is 14 residues long. Here the CDR3 reads CSVDVSGNQLGYTF. Here the CDR3 DNA reads TGCAGCGTTGACGTTTCAGGGAACCAACTCGGCTACACCTTC.

This clone was seen only once. This chain joins TRBV5-1 and TRBJ1-2; 7 bases are a match to TRBD1. This CDR3 is built from 17 residues. The germline V gene has CDR1 SGHRS and CDR2 YFSETQ. With V trimmed by 0 bases and J by 4 bases, 12 bases remained unmatched. CDR3 nucleotide sequence: TGCGCCAGCAGCTTGGGAAATCGACAGGGTAGCAGCTATGGCTACACCTTC. Translation gives CASSLGNRQGSSYGYTF.

The chain couples TRBV7-3 to TRBJ2-1; D is undetermined. CDR3 length: 15 amino acids. Germline CDR1 and CDR2: SGHTA and FQGTGA. V lost 5 bases and J 0 bases, leaving 11 bases between the germline ends. CDR3 sequence: CASSPRRFSYNEQFF. CDR3 in DNA: TGTGCCAGCAGCCCCCGGCGGTTCTCCTACAATGAGCAGTTCTTC.

The chain links TRBV29-1 to TRBJ2-2; D unresolved. This CDR3 is built from 13 residues. Per germline, CDR1 SQVTM and CDR2 ANQGSEA. Trimming stripped 4 bases from V and 1 base from J, with 7 bases between. CDR3 loop: CSVVLVNTGELFF. CDR3 DNA: TGCAGCGTTGTACTCGTGAACACCGGGGAGCTGTTTTTT.

This clone was seen just once. The chain recombines TRBV25-1 with TRBJ2-7; 7 bases are shared with TRBD1. Germline CDR1 and CDR2: MGHDK and SYGVNS. Trimming cost V 6 bases and J 6 bases; bases outside gene matches: 2. This CDR3 has 11 residues. The CDR3 protein is CASSAGGEQYF. CDR3 in DNA: TGTGCCAGCAGCGCAGGGGGCGAGCAGTACTTC.

The V and J genes are TRBV5-1 and TRBJ2-1; tentative D call: TRBD2 (5 bases). The germline V gene encodes CDR1 SGHRS and CDR2 YFSETQ. V was shortened by 0 bases and J by 5 bases, with 12 bases between the two germline ends. The CDR3 spans 15 residues. The CDR3 nucleotides read TGCGCCAGCAGCTTGGTCCGGGAAGGGAACAATGAGCAGTTCTTC. Its protein product is CASSLVREGNNEQFF.

The genes are TRBV2 and TRBJ1-2; TRBD1 matches 11 bases. The V and J ends lost 6 bases and 6 bases, in that order; junction bases with no gene match: 3. The CDR3 contains 13 residues. Germline values: CDR1 SNHLY, CDR2 FYNNEI. The CDR3 nucleotides are TGTGCCAGCAGGGGGGACAGGGGGAATGGCTACACCTTC. It specifies CASRGDRGNGYTF.

The V gene is TRBV5-1, the J gene TRBJ2-3; 15 bases line up with TRBD2. Germline assignment: CDR1 SGHRS and CDR2 YFSETQ. This CDR3 is built from 18 residues. V was pared by 3 bases and J by 2 bases, with 7 bases of the junction left unmatched. The CDR3 DNA follows: TGCGCCAGCAGCTCAGGACTAGCGGGAGGGCCTAACACAGATACGCAGTATTTT. It specifies CASSSGLAGGPNTDTQYF. The full variable domain, its missing parts supplied by reference TRBV5-1 and TRBJ2-3, is KAGVTQTPRYLIKTRGQQVTLSCSPISGHRSVSWYQQTPGQGLQFLFEYFSETQRNKGNFPGRFSGRQFSNSRSEMNVSTLELGDSALYLCASSSGLAGGPNTDTQYFGPGTRLTVL.

This chain connects TRBV10-1 to TRBJ2-7, with TRBD2 matching 11 bases. The CDR3 spans 16 residues. The junction had 7 bases not matched to a gene; V was cut back by 5 bases and J by 1 base. CDR1 and CDR2 (germline): WNHNN, SYGVQD (reference sequence). The CDR3 DNA is TGCGCCAGCAGTCCACTAGCGGGAGTTTCTTCCTACGAGCAGTACTTC. Protein: CASSPLAGVSSYEQYF.

In this sample, this clone turned up a few times. This rearrangement joins TRBV30 to TRBJ2-7, with D possibly matching TRBD1 (5 bases). The V end lost 3 bases, the J end lost 7 bases, and 16 bases lay between the germline ends. This CDR3 region has 13 residues. Per germline, CDR1 GTSNPN and CDR2 SVGIG (reference sequence). CDR3 amino acids: CAWRVTEPFEQYF. CDR3 nucleotides: TGTGCCTGGAGGGTGACAGAACCCTTTGAGCAGTACTTC.

The V and J genes are TRBV5-1 and TRBJ2-2, with D possibly TRBD1 on 5 matching bases. The CDR3 is made up of 14 amino acids. V was cut by 3 bases and J by 2 bases, with 8 bases left in between. The germline gives CDR1 SGHRS, CDR2 YFSETQ. CDR3 loop: CASSSQGNTGELFF. The CDR3 nucleotides read TGCGCCAGCAGCTCTCAGGGAAACACCGGGGAGCTGTTTTTT.

The rearrangement uses TRBV28 and TRBJ2-7, with TRBD2 identical over 7 bases. Germline CDR1 reads MDHEN; CDR2 reads SYDVKM. The CDR3 runs 12 residues. V lost 3 bases, J lost 8 bases, and 4 bases stayed unmatched. CDR3 sequence reads: CASSLGGDQQYF. The CDR3 bases are TGTGCCAGCAGTTTGGGAGGGGATCAGCAGTACTTC.

This chain connects TRBV9 to TRBJ2-5, with TRBD1 matching 7 bases. Germline loops: CDR1 SGDLS, CDR2 YYNGEE. The V segment lost 4 bases and the J segment 2 bases; nucleotides outside the gene matches: 2. CDR3 size: 13 residues. CDR3 region: CASSLGQQETQYF. In DNA form, the CDR3 reads TGTGCCAGCAGCCTGGGACAGCAAGAGACCCAGTACTTC.

This sequence joins TRBV7-9 and TRBJ2-5, with 10 bases matching TRBD1. The germline CDR1 and CDR2 sequences are SEHNR and FQNEAQ (reference sequence). V lost 1 base to trimming and J lost 5 bases; unmatched junction nucleotides: 4. The CDR3 has 15 residues. CDR3 protein: CASSLGQGAWETQYF. CDR3 DNA sequence: TGTGCCAGCAGCTTAGGACAGGGGGCGTGGGAGACCCAGTACTTC.

The V gene is TRBV7-3, the J gene TRBJ2-1; D possibly corresponds to TRBD2 (5 bases). CDR1 SGHTA and CDR2 FQGTGA come from the germline V gene. V dropped 6 bases and J dropped 0 bases, with 12 bases sitting between them. The CDR3 consists of 15 residues. The CDR3 DNA is TGTGCCAGCAGTCCCGGGGTGAGCTCCTACAATGAGCAGTTCTTC. This gives the protein CASSPGVSSYNEQFF.

The rearrangement joins TRBV27 to TRBJ2-3; D not certain. This CDR3 spans 14 amino acids. In germline, CDR1 is MNHEY, CDR2 SMNVEV (reference sequence). Trimming left V 2 bases short and J 0 bases short, with 6 bases between. DNA for the CDR3: TGTGCCAGCAGTTTAACTTCTAGCACAGATACGCAGTATTTT. Amino acids: CASSLTSSTDTQYF.

The chain couples TRBV6-5 to TRBJ2-1; 9 positions agree with TRBD2. V lost 2 bases to trimming and J lost 6 bases; unmatched junction nucleotides: 2. The CDR3 sequence is 14 residues long. Per germline, CDR1 MNHEY and CDR2 SVGAGI. The CDR3, as DNA: TGTGCCAGCAGTTACCCAGCGGGAGGCAATGAGCAGTTCTTC. Residues: CASSYPAGGNEQFF.

The chain combines TRBV13 with TRBJ1-5; D uncertain. CDR1 and CDR2 (germline): PRHDT, FYEKMQ (reference sequence). CDR3 size: 14 residues. V shed 1 base and J shed 2 bases, with 6 bases lying between them. The DNA for the CDR3 is TGTGCCAGCAGCTTAGATCAGGGCAATCAGCCCCAGCATTTT. This sequence encodes CASSLDQGNQPQHF.

The genes are TRBV19 and TRBJ2-7; 9 nucleotides agree with TRBD1. CDR3 length: 15 amino acids. Germline CDR1 LNHDA, CDR2 SQIVND (reference sequence). V dropped 1 base and J dropped 5; count of bases not matched to a gene: 6. The CDR3 nucleotides read TGTGCCAGTAGTATAGGCCACAGGGGGCTCGACGAGCAGTACTTC. It specifies CASSIGHRGLDEQYF.

J is TRBJ2-7 and V is TRBV9; D gene ambiguous. Looked up from germline, CDR1 is SGDLS and CDR2 is YYNGEE. The length of the CDR3 is 13 residues. Trimming left V 4 bases short and J 6 bases short, with 14 bases between. The CDR3, as DNA: TGTGCCAGCAGCCCAGACGCTGGGCGCGAGCAGTACTTC. This translates into CASSPDAGREQYF.

V and J are TRBV7-9 and TRBJ2-7; 11 bases fit TRBD1. The junction had 1 base not matched to a gene; V was cut back by 3 bases and J by 3 bases. The CDR3 runs to 14 residues. Per germline, CDR1 SEHNR and CDR2 FQNEAQ (reference sequence). The CDR3 bases are TGTGCCAGCAGCTTGGACAGGGGGCTCTACGAGCAGTACTTC. This sequence encodes CASSLDRGLYEQYF.

This chain uses TRBV28 with TRBJ1-1; 8 bases fit TRBD1. CDR3 size: 15 residues. Germline-derived CDR1 and CDR2 are MDHEN and SYDVKM. After removal of 5 bases from V and 5 bases from J, the junction contained 10 bases not matched to a gene. CDR3 DNA: TGTGCCAGCAGTCCCTCGACAGGGGTATTGACTGAAGCTTTCTTT. It specifies CASSPSTGVLTEAFF.

This clone was seen only a few times. J is TRBJ2-5 and V is TRBV9; 7 bases are a match to TRBD1. The J call may be wrong; the DNA end is better matched by TRBJ2-7. Germline V gene data show CDR1 as SGDLS and CDR2 as YYNGEE. The CDR3 consists of 16 residues. This CDR3 is CASSPGQSTLGDEQYF. The CDR3 nucleotides are TGTGCCAGCAGCCCGGGACAGAGCACTCTCGGGGACGAGCAGTACTTC.

V usage is TRBV28 and J usage is TRBJ1-5; 7 bases are shared with TRBD1. The CDR3 extends over 14 amino acids. J lost 7 bases, V lost 4 bases, and 7 bases had no gene match. CDR1 is MDHEN, CDR2 SYDVKM, per germline. In DNA form, the CDR3 reads TGTGCCAGCAGTTCGACAGGGTCGGGGCAGCCCCAGCATTTT. Its translation: CASSSTGSGQPQHF.